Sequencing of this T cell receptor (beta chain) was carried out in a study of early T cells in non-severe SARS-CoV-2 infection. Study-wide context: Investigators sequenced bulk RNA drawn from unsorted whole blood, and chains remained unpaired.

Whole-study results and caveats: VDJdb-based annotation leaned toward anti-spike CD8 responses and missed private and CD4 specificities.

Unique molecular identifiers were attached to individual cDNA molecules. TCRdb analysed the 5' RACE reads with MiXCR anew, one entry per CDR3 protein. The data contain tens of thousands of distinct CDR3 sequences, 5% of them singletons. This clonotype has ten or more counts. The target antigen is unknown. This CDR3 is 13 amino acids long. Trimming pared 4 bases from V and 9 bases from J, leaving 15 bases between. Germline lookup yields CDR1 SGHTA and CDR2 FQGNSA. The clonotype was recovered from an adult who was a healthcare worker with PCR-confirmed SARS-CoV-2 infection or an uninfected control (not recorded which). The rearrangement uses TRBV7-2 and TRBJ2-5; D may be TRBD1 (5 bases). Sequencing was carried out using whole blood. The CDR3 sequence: CASSSQGNRPQYF. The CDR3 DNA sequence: TGTGCCAGCAGCTCCCAGGGCAATCGGCCCCAGTACTTC.